The 2 T cell receptor beta chains below come from one sample, sequenced in a study of tumor-infiltrating lymphocytes in primary liver carcinoma. Total RNA (roughly 550 ng) served as template for TCR beta cDNA synthesis primed by a constant-region primer. Construction of TCR beta libraries relied on three successive nested multiplex PCR rounds employing slightly modified ARM-PCR. Amplification in the first two PCR rounds was performed using TRBV1-TRBV30 forward primers and a C-beta reverse primer for 10 cycles each. TCRdb recomputed calls from the multiplex PCR reads with MiXCR, one row per CDR3 protein. The table lists about 20,000 distinct CDR3 sequences, roughly 70% of them singletons, with around 40% in the top ten. Scientists recovered RNA and DNA together from around 20-30 mg of unsorted bulk tissue. The specimen was liver tumor tissue from sampling region 1. Sample subset: tumor region T1, superior pole. All receptors come from a man in his forties with primary liver carcinoma and hepatitis B virus infection.

Comments on this clonotype: A single base separates this from a much larger clone, so it may be a read error. V gene TRBV11-1 combines with J gene TRBJ1-6; no definite D call. The ends were cut back, 5 bases at V and 9 bases at J, with 11 bases in the middle. This CDR3 spans 13 amino acids. The germline V gene encodes CDR1 SGHAT and CDR2 FQDESV (reference sequence). The CDR3 region is CASSRILVSPLHF. The DNA for the CDR3 is TGTGCCAGCAGCCGGATACTGGTTTCACCCCTCCACTTT.

With regard to this clonotype: Relative to the germline gene, one junction end is altered; a read error may explain this. The V gene is TRBV6-1, the J gene TRBJ1-2; D is unresolved. Germline loops: CDR1 MNHNS, CDR2 SASEGT. The CDR3 extends over 16 amino acids. CDR3 in amino acids: CAGTEGVGRPDYDYTF. CDR3 DNA sequence: TGTGCCGGCACTGAAGGTGTCGGCAGACCTGACTATGACTACACCTTC.